The 10 T cell receptor beta chains below all came from one sample that was sequenced in a study of blood T cell repertoires in COVID-19 (dated by TCRdb to the early 2020s). Libraries were made using the immunoSEQ multiplex PCR assay. The immuneACCESS repertoire file appears here via TCRdb, limited to in-frame rearrangements. These files lack a portion of the clones; in checked studies, under half of the deficit traces to unresolved V genes, and the cause of the others is not known. This sample gives approximately 170,000 clones in total; about 86% of them show up just once. The top ten clonotypes cover approximately 4% of the sample. Sequencing used PBMCs or T cells enriched from blood (not recorded which). The receptor source for this set is a woman between 50 and 59 years old in a cohort exposed to, infected with or recovered from COVID-19 (not recorded which).

J is TRBJ2-1 and V is TRBV5-4; D perhaps matches TRBD1 (6 bases). Trimming cost V 4 bases and J 7 bases, with 12 bases left between them. The CDR3 spans 13 residues. Per germline, CDR1 SGHNT and CDR2 YYREEE (reference sequence). CDR3 nucleotides: TGTGCCAGCAGCGCCAACAGGGATAATGAGCAGTTCTTC. It is translated as CASSANRDNEQFF. The full variable domain, in which reference TRBV5-4 and TRBJ2-1 provide the parts outside the CDR3, is ETGVTQSPTHLIKTRGQQVTLRCSSQSGHNTVSWYQQALGQGPQFIFQYYREEENGRGNFPPRFSGLQFPNYSSELNVNALELDDSALYLCASSANRDNEQFFGPGTRLTVL.

This clone has a handful of counts. The J gene is TRBJ2-7, the V gene TRBV7-6; weak D call: TRBD2 (5 bases). Germline assignment: CDR1 SGHVS and CDR2 FNYEAQ. This CDR3 region has 14 residues. Trimming cost V 2 bases and J 2 bases, with 10 bases left between them. The CDR3 region has the DNA TGTGCCAGCAGCTTAAGATCGGGAACCTACGAGCAGTACTTC. Translating gives CASSLRSGTYEQYF.

The chain has TRBV15 and TRBJ2-1; 9 bases are shared with TRBD1. Germline V gene lookup returns CDR1 LNHNV and CDR2 YYDKDF (reference sequence). Trimming took 4 bases from V and 6 from J; bases not matched to a gene: 7. The CDR3 extends over 15 amino acids. The CDR3: CATSKPGQGVNEQFF. The CDR3 DNA is TGTGCCACCAGCAAACCGGGACAGGGCGTCAATGAGCAGTTCTTC.

This clone has more than one count but fewer than ten. The rearrangement uses TRBV7-2 and TRBJ2-5; TRBD1 aligns across 8 bases. The V gene end was trimmed by 5 bases and the J gene end by 5 bases; junction bases not matched to a gene: 13. Germline V gene data show CDR1 as SGHTA and CDR2 as FQGNSA. The CDR3 has 16 amino acids. In nucleotides, the CDR3 is TGTGCCAGCAGCAACCCGGGTCAGGGGGCGTGGGAGACCCAGTACTTC. Translated: CASSNPGQGAWETQYF.

Only one count was recorded for this clone. The same CDR3 is also encoded by other DNA sequences in this sample. V usage is TRBV11-3 and J usage is TRBJ1-1; 8 nucleotides agree with TRBD1. CDR1 is SGHNT and CDR2 is YENEEA in the germline V gene. This CDR3 has 14 residues. J was trimmed by 1 base and V by 4 bases; bases with no gene match: 2. This CDR3 reads CASSSGTGNTEAFF. The CDR3 DNA is TGTGCCAGCAGCTCAGGGACAGGGAACACTGAAGCTTTCTTT.

This clone was seen more than once but under ten times. This chain connects TRBV19 to TRBJ2-1, with D possibly TRBD1 on 6 matching bases. V lost 8 bases and J 2 bases, leaving 10 bases between the germline ends. This CDR3 contains 13 residues. CDR1 is LNHDA, CDR2 SQIVND, per germline (reference sequence). The CDR3 bases are TGTGCCAGTGCCGGGACACCCTACAATGAGCAGTTCTTC. Its translation is CASAGTPYNEQFF.

The chain combines TRBV27 with TRBJ2-6; 10 nucleotides match TRBD1. V was pared by 5 bases and J by 2 bases, with 15 bases of the junction left unmatched. The germline CDR1 and CDR2 sequences are MNHEY and SMNVEV (reference sequence). This CDR3 comprises 20 residues. The CDR3: CASSPPTRDRGIPGANVLTF. The CDR3 nucleotides read TGTGCCAGCAGTCCCCCCACACGGGACAGGGGTATACCTGGGGCCAACGTCCTGACTTTC.

The chain links TRBV2 to TRBJ2-6; TRBD1 agrees at 7 bases. This CDR3 comprises 14 residues. CDR1 and CDR2 (germline): SNHLY, FYNNEI. V lost 7 bases, J lost 2 bases, and 2 bases stayed unmatched. DNA for the CDR3: TGTGCCAGCAAGGGGGCGGCTGGGGCCAACGTCCTGACTTTC. As protein: CASKGAAGANVLTF.

J is TRBJ2-7 and V is TRBV7-2; D gene uncertain. Trimming took 5 bases from V and 0 from J, leaving 8 bases between them. The CDR3 sequence is 13 residues long. Germline lookup yields CDR1 SGHTA and CDR2 FQGNSA. This chain's CDR3 is CASSPADSYEQYF. CDR3 bases: TGTGCCAGCAGCCCGGCGGACTCCTACGAGCAGTACTTC.

The gene calls are TRBV6-5 and TRBJ1-5; TRBD1 aligns across 7 bases. The V gene's germline CDR1 is MNHEY and CDR2 SVGAGI. This CDR3 has 14 amino acids. The J segment lost 3 bases and the V segment lost 6 bases, leaving 5 bases of the junction unmatched. The CDR3 DNA follows: TGTGCCAGCAGACATAGGGGGCCCAATCAGCCCCAGCATTTT. Protein product: CASRHRGPNQPQHF.